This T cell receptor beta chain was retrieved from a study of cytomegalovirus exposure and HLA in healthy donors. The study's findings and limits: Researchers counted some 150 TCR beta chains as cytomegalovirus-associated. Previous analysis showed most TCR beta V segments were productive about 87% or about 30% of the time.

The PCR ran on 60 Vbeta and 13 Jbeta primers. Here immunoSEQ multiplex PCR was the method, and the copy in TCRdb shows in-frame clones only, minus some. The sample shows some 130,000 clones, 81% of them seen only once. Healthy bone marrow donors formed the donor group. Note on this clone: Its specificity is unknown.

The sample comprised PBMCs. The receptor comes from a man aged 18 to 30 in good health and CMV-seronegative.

The CDR3 bases are TGCGCCAGCAGTGAGTACCGGACAGGGGGTATTTCGAACACTGAAGCTTTCTTT. Its translation is CASSEYRTGGISNTEAFF. This sequence joins TRBV10-1 and TRBJ1-1, with TRBD1 matching over 10 bases. Germline lookup yields CDR1 WNHNN and CDR2 SYGVQD (reference sequence). Unmatched junction bases numbered 9, after V lost 1 base and J lost 1 base. The CDR3 is 18 residues long.